The 18 T cell receptor beta chains given below trace back to one sample, sequenced in a study of T cells in Graves' hyperthyroidism and ophthalmopathy. TCR beta CDR3 sequences were amplified from RNA transcripts. During a first-round RT-PCR of the TCR CDR3, the HTBI primer set was used. One entry per CDR3 protein results from TCRdb running MiXCR on the multiplex PCR reads. The table shows under 350,000 distinct CDR3 sequences, with 13% occurring only once. The sample taken for sequencing was blood. The receptors were gathered from a woman aged 25-40 years with Graves' hyperthyroidism that later progressed to Graves' ophthalmopathy.

This clonotype was counted between two and nine times. The chain recombines TRBV5-1 with TRBJ2-4; D is undetermined. The CDR3 has 15 amino acids. V dropped 0 bases and J dropped 6 bases, with 13 bases sitting between them. CDR1 is SGHRS and CDR2 is YFSETQ in the germline V gene. The CDR3 spells CASSLEFSGGNIQYF. The CDR3 coding sequence is TGCGCCAGCAGCTTGGAATTCTCCGGCGGAAACATTCAGTACTTC.

This clonotype appeared a few times. The chain recombines TRBV5-5 with TRBJ2-7, with D unclear. The V end was cut by 5 bases, the J end by 6 bases, with 9 bases between. The CDR3 totals 11 residues. Germline V CDR1 and CDR2: SGHKS, YYEKEE (reference sequence). CDR3 sequence (DNA): TGTGCCAGCAGTTCCAACGGCGAGCAGTACTTC. The encoded protein is CASSSNGEQYF.

The V and J genes are TRBV7-2 and TRBJ2-3, with D unclear. The CDR3 totals 14 residues. V dropped 1 base and J dropped 10 bases, with 15 bases sitting between them. Germline V lookup: CDR1 SGHTA, CDR2 FQGNSA. CDR3 region: CASSLDRVQVAQYF. CDR3 bases: TGTGCCAGCAGCTTAGATCGGGTTCAAGTGGCGCAGTATTTT.

The sample holds many counts of this clonotype. The chain links TRBV2 to TRBJ2-3; D perhaps matches TRBD2 (6 bases). Germline lookup yields CDR1 SNHLY and CDR2 FYNNEI. Trimming stripped 6 bases from V and 0 bases from J, with 10 bases between. The CDR3 totals 14 residues. The CDR3 DNA follows: TGTGCCAGCAGGGGCGGACTAAGCACAGATACGCAGTATTTT. Translating gives CASRGGLSTDTQYF. The full variable domain, rest sourced from reference TRBV2 and TRBJ2-3, is EPEVTQTPSHQVTQMGQEVILRCVPISNHLYFYWYRQILGQKVEFLVSFYNNEISEKSEIFDDQFSVERPDGSNFTLKIRSTKLEDSAMYFCASRGGLSTDTQYFGPGTRLTVL.

This clonotype was observed a handful of times. The genes are TRBV15 and TRBJ2-3, with 16 bases identical to TRBD2. The CDR3 sequence is 19 residues long. The V gene's germline CDR1 is LNHNV and CDR2 YYDKDF (reference sequence). V dropped 1 base and J dropped 4; count of bases not matched to a gene: 8. DNA for the CDR3: TGTGCCACCAGCAGAGTGGATTGGGGGACTAGCGGGAGGGCAGATACGCAGTATTTT. Protein product: CATSRVDWGTSGRADTQYF.

At least ten counts were recorded for this clonotype. This chain links TRBV20-1 with TRBJ2-5; possibly TRBD1 for D (6 bases). CDR1 and CDR2 from the germline V gene are DFQATT and SNEGSKA (reference sequence). V shed 5 bases and J shed 1 base, with 14 bases lying between them. The CDR3 runs to 14 residues. The CDR3: CSALRDTFQETQYF. CDR3 in DNA: TGCAGTGCTCTCAGGGACACCTTCCAAGAGACCCAGTACTTC.

In this sample, this clonotype turned up many times. The chain couples TRBV28 to TRBJ2-7; TRBD1 aligns across 9 bases. The V gene end was trimmed by 1 base and the J gene end by 5 bases; junction bases not matched to a gene: 6. This CDR3 has 15 residues. Germline loops: CDR1 MDHEN, CDR2 SYDVKM. This CDR3 is CASSLSGTGYNEQYF. The CDR3 DNA reads TGTGCCAGCAGTTTATCCGGGACAGGGTATAACGAGCAGTACTTC.

Of note for this clonotype: One end of the junction does not line up with germline, which may come from a read error. This sequence joins TRBV12-3 or TRBV12-4 and TRBJ2-1; 11 positions match TRBD2. There are 16 residues in the CDR3. This CDR3 reads CASSLEGTSGYNEQLF. The DNA for the CDR3 is TGTGCCAGCAGTTTAGAAGGGACTAGCGGTTACAATGAGCAGTTATTC.

Concerning this clonotype itself: A much larger clone lies one base from this, so it may be a read error. The chain is built from TRBV27 and TRBJ2-7, with 7 bases aligning to TRBD1. This CDR3 is built from 15 residues. Germline lookup yields CDR1 MNHEY and CDR2 SMNVEV (reference sequence). V shed 3 bases, J shed 3 bases, and the junction held 8 bases outside the gene matches. The CDR3 region is CASSFKGAGGYEQYF. Here the CDR3 DNA reads TGTGCCAGCAGTTTTAAGGGGGCAGGGGGCTACGAGCAGTACTTC.

In this sample, this clonotype turned up many times. J is TRBJ2-7 and V is TRBV12-3 or TRBV12-4; 7 nucleotides line up with TRBD2. CDR3 size: 14 residues. V dropped 1 base and J dropped 6; count of bases not matched to a gene: 6. The CDR3 loop is CASSLGGRALEQYF. DNA for the CDR3: TGTGCCAGCAGTTTAGGGGGGAGGGCCCTCGAGCAGTACTTC.

Many counts were recorded for this clonotype. The rearrangement links TRBV3-1 to TRBJ2-7; D uncertain. The germline V gene has CDR1 LGHDT and CDR2 YNNKEL (reference sequence). There are 14 residues in the CDR3. The V end lost 0 bases, the J end lost 2 bases, and 8 bases lay between the germline ends. The CDR3 DNA reads TGTGCCAGCAGCCAAGATATAGGCACCTACGAGCAGTACTTC. Translating it yields CASSQDIGTYEQYF.

There are many counts of this clonotype. V and J are TRBV11-1 and TRBJ2-1; unclear D gene. Germline V gene sequence: CDR1 SGHAT, CDR2 FQDESV (reference sequence). This CDR3 is built from 11 residues. V was shortened by 6 bases and J by 6 bases, with 6 bases between the two germline ends. DNA for the CDR3: TGTGCCAGCAGTCCGAGCAATGAGCAGTTCTTC. Its protein is CASSPSNEQFF.

This clonotype was counted many times. V usage is TRBV2 and J usage is TRBJ2-3, with D unresolved. The ends were cut back, 0 bases at V and 3 bases at J, with 7 bases in the middle. The germline V gene has CDR1 SNHLY and CDR2 FYNNEI. The CDR3 extends over 14 amino acids. The CDR3 protein is CASSEAKLTDTQYF. CDR3 bases: TGTGCCAGCAGTGAAGCGAAACTGACAGATACGCAGTATTTT.

This clonotype was picked up many times. This CDR3 is CATSAGLAGVLVETQYF. DNA of the CDR3: TGTGCCACCAGTGCGGGTCTAGCGGGAGTTCTAGTCGAGACCCAGTACTTC. This rearrangement joins TRBV24-1 to TRBJ2-5, with 10 bases fitting TRBD2. Germline V CDR1 and CDR2: KGHDR, SFDVKD. V lost 5 bases and J lost 5; bases outside the gene matches: 13. The CDR3 totals 17 residues.

In its sample, this clonotype was seen many times. The chain employs TRBV7-9 and TRBJ2-7, with D tentatively TRBD1 or TRBD2 (5 bases each). This CDR3 spans 13 amino acids. V lost 3 bases and J lost 3, with 9 bases in between. The germline V gene has CDR1 SEHNR and CDR2 FQNEAQ (reference sequence). CDR3 loop: CASSFGTDYEQYF. In DNA form, the CDR3 reads TGTGCCAGCAGCTTCGGGACCGACTACGAGCAGTACTTC.

The chain carries TRBV10-3 and TRBJ2-7; tentatively, D is TRBD2 (6 bases). The CDR3 runs to 13 residues. V dropped 10 bases and J dropped 5 bases, with 18 bases sitting between them. Per the germline V gene, CDR1 is ENHRY and CDR2 is SYGVKD. CDR3 protein: CATEAGRGDEQYF. CDR3 coding DNA: TGTGCCACCGAAGCCGGGCGCGGGGACGAGCAGTACTTC.

The chain employs TRBV27 and TRBJ2-7; TRBD1 or TRBD2 may be the D gene (5 bases each). V gave up 1 base and J gave up 4 bases, with 14 bases separating them. CDR1 MNHEY and CDR2 SMNVEV come from the germline V gene (reference sequence). The CDR3 length is 15 residues. CDR3 sequence (DNA): TGTGCCAGCAGTTTATTGTCAGGGAGTGAATACGAGCAGTACTTC. This codes for CASSLLSGSEYEQYF.

The sample holds many counts of this clonotype. The chain has TRBV6-2 or TRBV6-3 and TRBJ1-1, with D unclear. The V end was cut by 5 bases, the J end by 3 bases, with 10 bases between. The CDR3 loop spans 13 amino acids. CDR1 MNHEY and CDR2 SVGEGT come from the germline V gene. The CDR3 region has the DNA TGTGCCAGCAGTCTCAGGCCGGACACTGAAGCTTTCTTT. This sequence encodes CASSLRPDTEAFF.